This T cell receptor (beta chain) was obtained from a study of post-analysis software for immune sequencing data. Trimming took 2 bases from V and 0 from J, leaving 8 bases between them. This CDR3 comprises 13 residues. Looked up from germline, CDR1 is DFQATT and CDR2 is SNEGSKA (reference sequence). Broader study findings: Patients carried a few TRBV segments more frequently than controls did, and TRBV5-6, TRBV5-1 and TRBV20-1 were among them.

Every TCR beta cDNA library bore unique molecular identifiers. Via MiXCR, TCRdb re-called the PCR reads, giving one row per CDR3 protein. Of roughly 800,000 distinct CDR3 sequences listed, 46% are singletons. This clonotype showed up just a few times. Its specificity is not known. The TCR comes from a girl aged 10 to 17 with multiple sclerosis. The chain has TRBV20-1 and TRBJ2-7, with no clear D. Sequencing was done on a sample of blood. In DNA, the CDR3 is TGCAGTGCTAGACCCCCGAGCTCCTACGAGCAGTACTTC. Its protein product is CSARPPSSYEQYF.